These T cell receptor beta chains were read from a single sample in a study of brain metastases from non-small cell lung cancer. Generated by immunoSEQ multiplex PCR, the TCRdb table keeps only in-frame clones and is missing some. The data hold approximately 4,700 clones, with about four fifths observed a single time. The sequenced material came from primary lung tumor tissue. These TCRs come from a donor aged 40 or over with non-small cell lung cancer. Both conserved end residues are part of each CDR3. A D gene is named only where the DNA matches it firmly. For some rows the clone size is stated as once, few or many, or as a class when expanded; others skip it.

CASSDDNYGYTF | TGTGCCAGCAGTGACGATAACTATGGCTACACCTTC | TRBJ1-2 | - | - | TRBV2 | 12
CASSYDRGHQMAQPQHF | TGTGCCAGCAGCTACGACAGGGGGCACCAAATGGCCCAGCCCCAGCATTTT | TRBJ1-5 | - | TRBD1 | TRBV3-1/TRBV3-2 | 17
CASSWDRKDQPQHF | TGTGCCAGCAGTTGGGACAGGAAAGATCAGCCCCAGCATTTT | TRBJ1-5 | few | TRBD1 | TRBV2 | 14
CASSQGLGRGYEQFF | TGCGCCAGCAGCCAAGGTTTGGGGCGGGGCTATGAGCAGTTCTTC | TRBJ2-1 | - | - | TRBV4-1 | 15
CASSPPGQGLFF | TGCGCCAGCAGCCCCCCGGGACAGGGGCTGTTTTTT | TRBJ2-2 | - | TRBD1 | TRBV5-1 | 12
CASSEGDTEAFF | TGCGCCAGCAGTGAGGGGGACACTGAAGCTTTCTTT | TRBJ1-1 | - | - | TRBV10-1 | 12
CAISVGIDEQFF | TGTGCCATCAGTGTGGGAATCGATGAGCAGTTCTTC | TRBJ2-1 | - | - | TRBV10-3 | 12
CASSYAGIGYGYTF | TGTGCCAGCAGTTACGCCGGGATCGGCTATGGCTACACCTTC | TRBJ1-2 | - | - | TRBV6-5 | 14
CASSDSSETDTQYF | TGTGCCAGCAGTGACTCTTCGGAGACAGATACGCAGTATTTT | TRBJ2-3 | - | - | TRBV6-4 | 14
CSFRGSYGYTF | TGCAGCTTTCGGGGGAGCTATGGCTACACCTTC | TRBJ1-2 | - | - | TRBV29-1 | 11
CATTPYAGTQTNEKLFF | TGTGCCACTACACCCTACGCCGGGACCCAAACTAATGAAAAACTGTTTTTT | TRBJ1-4 | - | - | TRBV10-3 | 17
CASSGWTGNTEAFF | TGCGCCAGCAGCGGTTGGACAGGGAACACTGAAGCTTTCTTT | TRBJ1-1 | - | TRBD1 | TRBV5-1 | 14
CASLDRSTDTQYF | TGTGCCAGCCTGGACAGGTCCACAGATACGCAGTATTTT | TRBJ2-3 | - | TRBD1 | TRBV3-1/TRBV3-2 | 13
CASSRQGNTGELFF | TGTGCCAGCAGTAGACAGGGGAACACCGGGGAGCTGTTTTTT | TRBJ2-2 | - | TRBD1 | TRBV11-3 | 14
CASRSSPRLLETQYF | TGTGCCAGCCGCTCATCCCCCCGCCTACTAGAGACCCAGTACTTC | TRBJ2-5 | once | - | TRBV27 | 15
CASSPIRGTQYF | TGTGCCAGCAGCCCAATCCGAGGGACGCAGTATTTT | TRBJ2-3 | - | - | TRBV7-8 | 12
CASQLYNEQFF | TGTGCCAGCCAGCTTTACAATGAGCAGTTCTTC | TRBJ2-1 | - | - | TRBV6-6 | 11
CASSPTNSNTEAFF | TGTGCCAGCAGCCCAACGAACTCGAACACTGAAGCTTTCTTT | TRBJ1-1 | - | - | TRBV7-3 | 14
CASSPYGGIDYGYTF | TGTGCCAGCAGCCCGTATGGGGGCATTGACTATGGCTACACCTTC | TRBJ1-2 | - | - | TRBV28 | 15
CASSQEQGGEAFF | TGTGCCAGCAGTCAGGAACAGGGCGGTGAAGCTTTCTTT | TRBJ1-1 | - | - | TRBV2 | 13
CASSLRQGSNSPLHF | TGTGCCAGCAGCCTTCGACAGGGGTCGAATTCACCCCTCCACTTT | TRBJ1-6 | - | TRBD1 | TRBV7-2 | 15
CSVDSGVADTQYF | TGCAGCGTTGATTCCGGGGTTGCAGATACGCAGTATTTT | TRBJ2-3 | - | - | TRBV29-1 | 13
CASSQGQGYGYTF | TGCGCCAGCAGCCAAGGACAGGGCTATGGCTACACCTTC | TRBJ1-2 | - | TRBD1 | TRBV4-3 | 13
CTSSLYAGAGDTQYF | TGTACCAGCAGCTTATATGCGGGGGCCGGAGATACGCAGTATTTT | TRBJ2-3 | - | - | TRBV7-2 | 15
CASSQRWGAAETQYF | TGTGCCAGCAGCCAAAGGTGGGGGGCGGCAGAGACCCAGTACTTC | TRBJ2-5 | - | - | TRBV3-1/TRBV3-2 | 15
CSVGVAGVQETQYF | TGCAGCGTGGGGGTAGCGGGGGTTCAAGAGACCCAGTACTTC | TRBJ2-5 | - | TRBD2 | TRBV29-1 | 14
CASSVALAGNNEQFF | TGTGCCAGCAGCGTTGCCTTAGCGGGTAACAATGAGCAGTTCTTC | TRBJ2-1 | - | TRBD2 | TRBV7-2 | 15
CASSPNRGVQTPLHF | TGTGCCAGCAGTCCAAATAGGGGCGTTCAGACACCCCTCCACTTT | TRBJ1-6 | once | - | TRBV27 | 15
CASSIDRGQETQYF | TGTGCCAGTAGTATTGACAGGGGACAAGAGACCCAGTACTTC | TRBJ2-5 | - | TRBD1 | TRBV19 | 14
CASISGGGTEAFF | TGTGCCAGTATCTCGGGGGGGGGAACTGAAGCTTTCTTT | TRBJ1-1 | once | - | TRBV19 | 13
CAISATSTGGNYGYTF | TGTGCCATCAGTGCGACTTCCACAGGGGGCAACTATGGCTACACCTTC | TRBJ1-2 | - | TRBD1 | TRBV10-3 | 16
CASSQDLGQGVDEQFF | TGTGCCAGCAGCCAAGATCTGGGACAGGGAGTCGATGAGCAGTTCTTC | TRBJ2-1 | - | TRBD1 | TRBV4-2 | 16
CASSTIGTDTQYF | TGTGCCAGCAGCACTATCGGGACAGATACGCAGTATTTT | TRBJ2-3 | - | - | TRBV7-2 | 13